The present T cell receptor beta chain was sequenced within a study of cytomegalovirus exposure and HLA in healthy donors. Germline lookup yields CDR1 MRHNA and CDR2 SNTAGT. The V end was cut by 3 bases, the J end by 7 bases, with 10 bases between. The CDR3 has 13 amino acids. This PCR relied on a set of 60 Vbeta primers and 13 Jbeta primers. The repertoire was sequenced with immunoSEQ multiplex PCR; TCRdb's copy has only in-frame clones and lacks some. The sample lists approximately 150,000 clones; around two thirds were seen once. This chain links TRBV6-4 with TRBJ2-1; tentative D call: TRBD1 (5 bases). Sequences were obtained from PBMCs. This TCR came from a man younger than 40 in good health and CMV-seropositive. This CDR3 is CASSEPGRNEQFF. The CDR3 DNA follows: TGTGCCAGCAGTGAGCCAGGGCGGAATGAGCAGTTCTTC.